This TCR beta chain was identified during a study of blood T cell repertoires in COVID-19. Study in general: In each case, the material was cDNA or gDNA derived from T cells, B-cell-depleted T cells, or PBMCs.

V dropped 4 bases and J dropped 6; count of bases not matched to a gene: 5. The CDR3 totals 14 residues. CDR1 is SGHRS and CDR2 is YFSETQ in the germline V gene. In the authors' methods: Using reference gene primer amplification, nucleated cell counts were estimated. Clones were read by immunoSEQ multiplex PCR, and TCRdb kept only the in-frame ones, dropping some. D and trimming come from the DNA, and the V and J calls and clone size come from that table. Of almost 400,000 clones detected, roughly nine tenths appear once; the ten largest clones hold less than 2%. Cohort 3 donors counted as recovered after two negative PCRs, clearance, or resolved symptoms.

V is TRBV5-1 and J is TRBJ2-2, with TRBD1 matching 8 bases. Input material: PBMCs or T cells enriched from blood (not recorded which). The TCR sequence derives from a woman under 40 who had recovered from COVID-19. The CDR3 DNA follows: TGCGCCAGCAGCCAACGACAGGGGTCCGGGGAGCTGTTTTTT. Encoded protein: CASSQRQGSGELFF.